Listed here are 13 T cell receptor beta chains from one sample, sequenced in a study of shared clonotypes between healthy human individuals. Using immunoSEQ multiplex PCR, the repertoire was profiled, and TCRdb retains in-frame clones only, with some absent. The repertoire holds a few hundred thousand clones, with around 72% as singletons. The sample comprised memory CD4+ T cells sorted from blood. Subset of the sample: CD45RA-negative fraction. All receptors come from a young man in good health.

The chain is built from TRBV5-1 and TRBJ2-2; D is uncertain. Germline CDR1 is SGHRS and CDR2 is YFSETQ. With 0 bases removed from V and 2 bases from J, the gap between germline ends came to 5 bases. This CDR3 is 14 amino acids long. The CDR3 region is CASSLVINTGELFF. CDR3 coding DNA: TGCGCCAGCAGCTTGGTAATCAACACCGGGGAGCTGTTTTTT.

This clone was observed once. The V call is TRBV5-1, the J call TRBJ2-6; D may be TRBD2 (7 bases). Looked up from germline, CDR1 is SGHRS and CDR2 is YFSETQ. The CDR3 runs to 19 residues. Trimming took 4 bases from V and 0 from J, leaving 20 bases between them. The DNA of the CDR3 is TGCGCCAGCAGCCTAGGTACGGGGGGCTGGGGCTCTGGGGCCAACGTCCTGACTTTC. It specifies CASSLGTGGWGSGANVLTF.

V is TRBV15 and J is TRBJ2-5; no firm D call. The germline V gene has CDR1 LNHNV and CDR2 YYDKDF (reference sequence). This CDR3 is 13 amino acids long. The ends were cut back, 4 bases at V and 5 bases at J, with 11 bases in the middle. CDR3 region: CATSIRLGETQYF. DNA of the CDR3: TGTGCCACCAGCATTCGACTTGGGGAGACCCAGTACTTC.

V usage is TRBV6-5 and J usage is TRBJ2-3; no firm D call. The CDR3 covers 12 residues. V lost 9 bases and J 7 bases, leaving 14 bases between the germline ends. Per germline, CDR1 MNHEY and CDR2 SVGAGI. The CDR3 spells CARGYRIHTQYF. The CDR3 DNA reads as TGTGCCAGAGGCTATCGAATACATACGCAGTATTTT.

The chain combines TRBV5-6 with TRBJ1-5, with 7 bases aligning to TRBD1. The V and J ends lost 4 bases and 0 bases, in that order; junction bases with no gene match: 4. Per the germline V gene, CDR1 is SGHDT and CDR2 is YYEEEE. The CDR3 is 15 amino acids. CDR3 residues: CASSVQGSSNQPQHF. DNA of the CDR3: TGTGCCAGCAGCGTACAGGGGAGTAGCAATCAGCCCCAGCATTTT.

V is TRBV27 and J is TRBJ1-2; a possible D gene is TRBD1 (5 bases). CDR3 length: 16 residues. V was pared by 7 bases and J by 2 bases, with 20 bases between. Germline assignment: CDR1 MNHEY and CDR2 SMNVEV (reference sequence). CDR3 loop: CASKPSGTGWNYGYTF. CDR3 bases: TGTGCCAGCAAACCCTCCGGGACGGGTTGGAACTATGGCTACACCTTC.

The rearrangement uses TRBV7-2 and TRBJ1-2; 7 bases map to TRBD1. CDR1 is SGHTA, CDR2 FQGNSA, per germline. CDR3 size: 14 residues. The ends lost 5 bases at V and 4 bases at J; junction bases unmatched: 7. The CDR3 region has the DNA TGTGCCAGCAGCGCAGTGACAGGGTCCTATGGCTACACCTTC. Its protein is CASSAVTGSYGYTF.

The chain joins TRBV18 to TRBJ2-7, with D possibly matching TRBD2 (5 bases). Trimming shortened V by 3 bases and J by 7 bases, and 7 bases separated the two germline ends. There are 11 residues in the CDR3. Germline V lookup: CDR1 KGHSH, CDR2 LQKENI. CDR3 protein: CASSPGEEQYF. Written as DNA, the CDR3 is TGTGCCAGCTCACCCGGGGAAGAGCAGTACTTC.

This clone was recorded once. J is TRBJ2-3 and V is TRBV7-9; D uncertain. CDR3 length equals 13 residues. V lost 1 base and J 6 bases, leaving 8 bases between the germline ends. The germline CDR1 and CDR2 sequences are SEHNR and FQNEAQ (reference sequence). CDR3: CASSLDLADTQYF. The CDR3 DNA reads TGTGCCAGCAGCTTAGACCTCGCGGATACGCAGTATTTT.

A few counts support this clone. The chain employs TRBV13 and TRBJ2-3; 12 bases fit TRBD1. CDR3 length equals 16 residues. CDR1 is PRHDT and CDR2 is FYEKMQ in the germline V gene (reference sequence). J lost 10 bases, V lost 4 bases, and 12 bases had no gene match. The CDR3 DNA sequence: TGTGCCAGCAGCTCGCCGCGGGACAGGGGGCCGATATCGCAGTATTTT. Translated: CASSSPRDRGPISQYF.

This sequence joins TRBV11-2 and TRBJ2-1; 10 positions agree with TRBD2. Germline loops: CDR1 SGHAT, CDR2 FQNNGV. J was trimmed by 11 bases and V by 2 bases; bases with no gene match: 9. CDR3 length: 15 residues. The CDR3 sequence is CASSLTSGTDMKQFF. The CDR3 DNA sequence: TGTGCCAGCAGCTTAACTAGCGGGACTGATATGAAGCAGTTCTTC.

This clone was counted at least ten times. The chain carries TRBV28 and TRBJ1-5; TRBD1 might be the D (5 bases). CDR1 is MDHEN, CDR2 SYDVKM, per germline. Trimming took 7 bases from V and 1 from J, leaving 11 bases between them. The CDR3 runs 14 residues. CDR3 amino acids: CASTRGMSNQPQHF. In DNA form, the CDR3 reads TGTGCCAGCACCCGGGGGATGAGCAATCAGCCCCAGCATTTT.

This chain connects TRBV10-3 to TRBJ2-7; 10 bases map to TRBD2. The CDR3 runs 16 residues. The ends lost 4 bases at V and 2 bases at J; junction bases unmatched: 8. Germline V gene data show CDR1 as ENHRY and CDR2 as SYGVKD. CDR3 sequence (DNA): TGTGCCATCAGTGCCACACTAGCGGGGAAGGCCTACGAGCAGTACTTC. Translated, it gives CAISATLAGKAYEQYF.